This T cell receptor beta chain was sequenced during a study of Graves' ophthalmopathy and Graves' hyperthyroidism. CDR3 length: 17 amino acids. The V and J ends lost 0 bases and 0 bases respectively, with 12 bases between them. Germline CDR1 reads MNHNY; CDR2 reads SVGAGI (reference sequence). This clonotype appeared a few times. RNA served as the template for amplifying TCR beta CDR3 regions. Second-round multiplex PCR followed a first-round RT-PCR using HTBI primers. Via MiXCR, TCRdb re-called the multiplex PCR reads, giving one row per CDR3 protein. The table records 660,000 or so distinct CDR3 sequences, 35% to 50% of them present only once.

This sequence originates from an adult man with Graves' ophthalmopathy. V and J are TRBV6-6 and TRBJ1-3, with a tentative D call TRBD1 (5 bases). Sequencing input: peripheral blood. The CDR3 DNA reads as TGTGCCAGCAGTTACTCCAGACAGATGAGCTCTGGAAACACCATATATTTT. Translation: CASSYSRQMSSGNTIYF.